This is a list of T cell receptor beta chains from one sample in a study of technical replicates of blood from a few donors. Data came from immunoSEQ multiplex PCR; TCRdb stores just in-frame clones and leaves some out. The sample lists 70,000 to 95,000 clones, approximately 96% seen once, with 0.2% to 0.25% in the top ten. The specimen was T cells isolated from PBMCs. The receptors were sampled from a human donor in good health. CDR3s include the opening cysteine and the closing phenylalanine or tryptophan. Fields, in order: V gene, clone size, J gene, D gene, CDR3 DNA, CDR3 protein. A D gene is named only where the DNA matches it firmly. Some rows have no size entry. The others give once, few or many, or a class for an expanded clone.

V gene: TRBV21-1; clone size: -; J gene: TRBJ2-1; D gene: -; CDR3 DNA: TGTGCCAGCAGCAAAGACGGCGCCAGGGCATCCTACAATGAGCAGTTCTTC; CDR3 protein: CASSKDGARASYNEQFF
V gene: TRBV11-2; clone size: -; J gene: TRBJ2-7; D gene: -; CDR3 DNA: TGTGCCAGCAGCTTAGGAGGCGGCTCCTACGAGCAGTACTTC; CDR3 protein: CASSLGGGSYEQYF
V gene: TRBV7-6; clone size: -; J gene: TRBJ2-7; D gene: -; CDR3 DNA: TGTGCCAGCAGCTTATCTAGATACTACGAGCAGTACTTC; CDR3 protein: CASSLSRYYEQYF
V gene: TRBV30; clone size: few; J gene: TRBJ1-6; D gene: TRBD1; CDR3 DNA: TGTGCCTGGAGTGTACAGGTGTATTTGGGGACAGTCAATTCACCCCTCCACTTT; CDR3 protein: CAWSVQVYLGTVNSPLHF
V gene: TRBV6-1; clone size: -; J gene: TRBJ2-3; D gene: -; CDR3 DNA: TGTGCCAGCAACCTCCCTCGGAGTGGCACAGATACGCAGTATTTT; CDR3 protein: CASNLPRSGTDTQYF
V gene: TRBV5-1; clone size: once; J gene: TRBJ1-2; D gene: TRBD1; CDR3 DNA: TGCGCCAGCAGCTCCGGGACAGGGACGTATGGCTACACCTTC; CDR3 protein: CASSSGTGTYGYTF
V gene: TRBV29-1; clone size: -; J gene: TRBJ1-1; D gene: TRBD1; CDR3 DNA: TGCAGCGTTCAGGACAGGGACGACACTGAAGCTTTCTTT; CDR3 protein: CSVQDRDDTEAFF
V gene: TRBV27; clone size: -; J gene: TRBJ1-1; D gene: -; CDR3 DNA: TGTGCCAGCAGTCCGCGGGAGGACGAAGCTTTCTTT; CDR3 protein: CASSPREDEAFF
V gene: TRBV10-3; clone size: -; J gene: TRBJ2-3; D gene: TRBD2; CDR3 DNA: TGTGCCACCGGAAGAGCGGGAGGACCCTCACCCCCAGATACGCAGTATTTT; CDR3 protein: CATGRAGGPSPPDTQYF
V gene: TRBV6-6; clone size: -; J gene: TRBJ1-4; D gene: TRBD1; CDR3 DNA: TGTGCCAGTTGGGCCGCCGGGACAGGGGAAGAAAAACTGTTTTTT; CDR3 protein: CASWAAGTGEEKLFF
V gene: TRBV6-1; clone size: -; J gene: TRBJ1-3; D gene: -; CDR3 DNA: TGTGCCAGCAGTGTCAAGAGCTCTGGAAACACCATATATTTT; CDR3 protein: CASSVKSSGNTIYF
V gene: TRBV5-1; clone size: -; J gene: TRBJ2-1; D gene: -; CDR3 DNA: TGCGCCAGCAGCTTGGAAAGGGAGGACAATGAGCAGTTCTTC; CDR3 protein: CASSLEREDNEQFF
V gene: TRBV28; clone size: -; J gene: TRBJ2-1; D gene: TRBD2; CDR3 DNA: TGTGCCAGCAGCCCTTCGGGACTAGACTACAATGAGCAGTTCTTC; CDR3 protein: CASSPSGLDYNEQFF
V gene: TRBV7-6; clone size: -; J gene: TRBJ2-3; D gene: -; CDR3 DNA: TGTGCCAGCAGCTTAGAACTGCCAGATACGCAGTATTTT; CDR3 protein: CASSLELPDTQYF
V gene: TRBV18; clone size: -; J gene: TRBJ1-2; D gene: -; CDR3 DNA: TGTGCCAGCTCACCCTACAGGGAAGGGGATGGCTACACCTTC; CDR3 protein: CASSPYREGDGYTF
V gene: TRBV20-1; clone size: -; J gene: TRBJ1-2; D gene: -; CDR3 DNA: TGCAGTGCTGCCCAGGCGTATGGCTACACCTTC; CDR3 protein: CSAAQAYGYTF
V gene: TRBV30; clone size: -; J gene: TRBJ2-3; D gene: -; CDR3 DNA: TGTGCCTGGAGTGTTTGGCCAGATACGCAGTATTTT; CDR3 protein: CAWSVWPDTQYF
V gene: TRBV5-1; clone size: -; J gene: TRBJ2-7; D gene: TRBD1; CDR3 DNA: TGCGCCAGTAAGGGGACAGTCTCCTACGAGCAGTACTTC; CDR3 protein: CASKGTVSYEQYF
V gene: TRBV4-1; clone size: -; J gene: TRBJ2-1; D gene: -; CDR3 DNA: TGCGCCAGCAGCCAAGATCGGTGGCTAGCTACCACCCCCTCCTACAATGAGCAGTTCTTC; CDR3 protein: CASSQDRWLATTPSYNEQFF
V gene: TRBV4-1; clone size: few; J gene: TRBJ1-5; D gene: -; CDR3 DNA: TGCGCCAGCAGCCAAGGACTCTGGGGGGTCAGCAATCAGCCCCAGCATTTT; CDR3 protein: CASSQGLWGVSNQPQHF
V gene: TRBV27; clone size: -; J gene: TRBJ2-7; D gene: -; CDR3 DNA: TGTGCCAGCAGTTTTGGGGGGAACGAGCAGTACTTC; CDR3 protein: CASSFGGNEQYF
V gene: TRBV7-9; clone size: -; J gene: TRBJ1-1; D gene: -; CDR3 DNA: TGTGCCAGCAGCTTCGGGTTAAACACTGAAGCTTTCTTT; CDR3 protein: CASSFGLNTEAFF
V gene: TRBV28; clone size: once; J gene: TRBJ2-7; D gene: -; CDR3 DNA: TGTGCCAGCAGTTTACGGGGGGCAGGCTGGAGCTCCTACGAGCAGTACTTC; CDR3 protein: CASSLRGAGWSSYEQYF
V gene: TRBV30; clone size: -; J gene: TRBJ2-7; D gene: -; CDR3 DNA: TGTGCCTGGAGTGTACCGAGAGTTTCCTACGAGCAGTACTTC; CDR3 protein: CAWSVPRVSYEQYF
V gene: TRBV11-3; clone size: -; J gene: TRBJ2-1; D gene: -; CDR3 DNA: TGTGCCAGCAGCCCGGGGACTGGGCAATACAATGAGCAGTTCTTC; CDR3 protein: CASSPGTGQYNEQFF
V gene: TRBV7-9; clone size: -; J gene: TRBJ2-5; D gene: TRBD2; CDR3 DNA: TGTGCCAGCAGCACGACCGGGACTAGCGGGAGGCCCGCCCAGTACTTC; CDR3 protein: CASSTTGTSGRPAQYF
V gene: TRBV7-6; clone size: -; J gene: TRBJ2-5; D gene: TRBD2; CDR3 DNA: TGTGCCAGCAGCTCCATAAGACTAGCGGGGGTGGAGACCCAGTACTTC; CDR3 protein: CASSSIRLAGVETQYF
V gene: TRBV19; clone size: -; J gene: TRBJ1-3; D gene: -; CDR3 DNA: TGTGCCAGTAGTATCAGGGTTCACTCTGGAAACACCATATATTTT; CDR3 protein: CASSIRVHSGNTIYF
V gene: TRBV28; clone size: -; J gene: TRBJ1-5; D gene: -; CDR3 DNA: TGTGCCAGCAGTTCGGCTAAAATAGGGGCGAGCAATCAGCCCCAGCATTTT; CDR3 protein: CASSSAKIGASNQPQHF
V gene: TRBV4-1; clone size: -; J gene: TRBJ2-7; D gene: TRBD2; CDR3 DNA: TGCGCCAGCAGCCAGGAACCGGGACTACTAAACTACGAGCAGTACTTC; CDR3 protein: CASSQEPGLLNYEQYF
V gene: TRBV20-1; clone size: -; J gene: TRBJ1-4; D gene: -; CDR3 DNA: TGCAGTGCTTACGGGAATGAAAAACTGTTTTTT; CDR3 protein: CSAYGNEKLFF
V gene: TRBV12-5; clone size: -; J gene: TRBJ2-1; D gene: TRBD1; CDR3 DNA: TGTGCTAGTGCTAACATTCCGGGACAGTTGAACAATGAGCAGTTCTTC; CDR3 protein: CASANIPGQLNNEQFF
V gene: TRBV28; clone size: -; J gene: TRBJ1-5; D gene: -; CDR3 DNA: TGTGCCAGCAGTTTACAGGGATCTCATCAGCCCCAGCATTTT; CDR3 protein: CASSLQGSHQPQHF
V gene: TRBV28; clone size: -; J gene: TRBJ2-1; D gene: TRBD2; CDR3 DNA: TGTGCCAGCAGTACTCTAGCGGGAGATGAGCAGTTCTTC; CDR3 protein: CASSTLAGDEQFF
V gene: TRBV19; clone size: -; J gene: TRBJ2-4; D gene: -; CDR3 DNA: TGTGCCAGTAGTATTTCCGAGGATACCTTGGAGAACATTCAGTACTTC; CDR3 protein: CASSISEDTLENIQYF
V gene: TRBV6-1; clone size: once; J gene: TRBJ2-7; D gene: -; CDR3 DNA: TGTGCCAGCAGTATTACAGGGTCCCTCTACGAGCAGTACTTC; CDR3 protein: CASSITGSLYEQYF
V gene: TRBV29-1; clone size: -; J gene: TRBJ1-2; D gene: -; CDR3 DNA: TGCAGCGTTCCTGGCCTAGGGGATGGCTACACCTTC; CDR3 protein: CSVPGLGDGYTF
V gene: TRBV7-9; clone size: -; J gene: TRBJ2-3; D gene: -; CDR3 DNA: TGTGCCAGCAGCCCTAAAGCAAAACTGAGCACAGATACGCAGTATTTT; CDR3 protein: CASSPKAKLSTDTQYF
V gene: TRBV11-2; clone size: -; J gene: TRBJ2-2; D gene: -; CDR3 DNA: TGTGCCAGCAGCTTAGTGACAGGCCCGGGAGAGCTGTTTTTT; CDR3 protein: CASSLVTGPGELFF
V gene: TRBV7-9; clone size: -; J gene: TRBJ1-3; D gene: TRBD1; CDR3 DNA: TGTGCCAGCAGATCCCGTTTGCCCGGGACAGGGCCAAACGGAAACACCATATATTTT; CDR3 protein: CASRSRLPGTGPNGNTIYF